This entry lists 30 T cell receptor beta chains sequenced from one sample in a study of blood T cell repertoires in COVID-19. Profiling relied on immunoSEQ multiplex PCR, and the TCRdb table lists in-frame clones only, not all of them. The profile shows roughly 200,000 clones, 82% of them singletons. Sequencing was done on a sample of PBMCs or T cells enriched from blood (not recorded which). These receptor sequences come from a woman aged 60-75 years with acute COVID-19.

This chain connects TRBV6-5 to TRBJ1-5, with 10 bases identical to TRBD1. The CDR3 has 15 residues. Germline loops: CDR1 MNHEY, CDR2 SVGAGI. With V trimmed by 5 bases and J by 6 bases, 7 bases remained unmatched. The CDR3 nucleotides are TGTGCCAGCAGTCGACAGGGGGCGCTTGGTCAGCCCCAGCATTTT. Protein sequence: CASSRQGALGQPQHF.

CDR3 amino acids: CAWEEGKRSGNTIYF. The CDR3 coding sequence is TGTGCCTGGGAGGAGGGGAAGAGGTCTGGAAACACCATATATTTT. The chain combines TRBV30 with TRBJ1-3; TRBD1 might be the D (5 bases). Germline V gene lookup returns CDR1 GTSNPN and CDR2 SVGIG (reference sequence). The CDR3 totals 15 residues. The V end lost 5 bases, the J end lost 1 base, and 15 bases lay between the germline ends.

The chain uses TRBV28 and TRBJ1-5, with D possibly matching TRBD1 (5 bases). CDR1 MDHEN and CDR2 SYDVKM come from the germline V gene. V was pared by 7 bases and J by 5 bases, with 15 bases between. The CDR3 totals 14 residues. CDR3 nucleotides: TGTGCCAGCACTCAGGGTCACCTGGATCAGCCCCAGCATTTT. Translating it yields CASTQGHLDQPQHF.

The chain is built from TRBV28 and TRBJ1-2, with TRBD1 as a possible D gene (6 bases). The CDR3 runs 14 residues. Trimming removed 4 bases at V and 5 bases at J, with 14 bases between. Germline-derived CDR1 and CDR2 are MDHEN and SYDVKM. The CDR3 protein is CASSSQGLGYGYTF. The CDR3 bases are TGTGCCAGCAGTTCACAGGGTTTAGGGTATGGCTACACCTTC.

The rearrangement uses TRBV7-9 and TRBJ1-5; D gene unclear. V shed 3 bases and J shed 4 bases, with 10 bases lying between them. Looked up from germline, CDR1 is SEHNR and CDR2 is FQNEAQ (reference sequence). The CDR3 loop spans 14 amino acids. The CDR3, as DNA: TGTGCCAGCAGCTTTTCAGGTGGGAATCAGCCCCAGCATTTT. Its protein product is CASSFSGGNQPQHF.

This clone appeared a single time. V is TRBV9 and J is TRBJ1-6; TRBD1 is a possible D gene (6 bases). The CDR3 totals 16 residues. Trimming took off 2 bases at V and 5 bases at J, with 14 bases between the two ends. Germline V gene sequence: CDR1 SGDLS, CDR2 YYNGEE. The CDR3 spells CASSVTTGYHNSPLHF. DNA for the CDR3: TGTGCCAGCAGCGTTACCACAGGGTACCATAATTCACCCCTCCACTTT.

The chain couples TRBV5-1 to TRBJ2-1, with TRBD1 as a possible D gene (6 bases). The CDR3 loop spans 14 amino acids. V was trimmed by 7 bases and J by 6 bases, leaving 17 bases between them. Germline CDR1 reads SGHRS; CDR2 reads YFSETQ. The CDR3 sequence is CASANPGAPNEQFF. Here the CDR3 DNA reads TGCGCCAGCGCAAACCCAGGGGCCCCCAATGAGCAGTTCTTC.

This chain connects TRBV5-1 to TRBJ1-2; D perhaps matches TRBD1 (6 bases). V was cut by 0 bases and J by 6 bases, with 9 bases left in between. Germline loops: CDR1 SGHRS, CDR2 YFSETQ. This CDR3 spans 13 amino acids. The CDR3 reads CASSLVGGHGYTF. CDR3 coding DNA: TGCGCCAGCAGCTTGGTTGGGGGCCATGGCTACACCTTC.

This clone was recorded only once. The genes are TRBV3-1 (or the pseudogene TRBV3-2) and TRBJ2-5, with TRBD2 matching 10 bases. The CDR3 is made up of 15 amino acids. The ends lost 1 base at V and 5 bases at J; junction bases unmatched: 4. The germline V gene has CDR1 LGHDT and CDR2 YNNKEL (reference sequence). The CDR3 nucleotides read TGTGCCAGCAGCCAAGTCCGTAGCGGGAGGGAGACCCAGTACTTC. This codes for CASSQVRSGRETQYF.

The chain recombines TRBV6-4 with TRBJ2-3, with 8 bases aligning to TRBD2. V lost 6 bases to trimming and J lost 5 bases; unmatched junction nucleotides: 13. Germline CDR1 MRHNA, CDR2 SNTAGT. The CDR3 has 16 amino acids. CDR3: CASSPTLAGSGDTQYF. DNA of the CDR3: TGTGCCAGCAGCCCGACCCTAGCGGGCAGCGGAGATACGCAGTATTTT.

On this clone: The junction departs from the called germline gene at one end, perhaps through a read error. V gene TRBV4-2 combines with J gene TRBJ2-4, with 7 bases aligning to TRBD1. Germline V lookup: CDR1 LGHNA, CDR2 YNFKEQ. The CDR3 has 17 residues. This CDR3 reads CASSKEGAALAKNIQYF. The DNA for the CDR3 is TGTGCCAGCAGCAAAGAGGGGGCAGCCCTAGCCAAAAACATTCAGTACTTC.

The chain carries TRBV19 and TRBJ1-2; D ambiguous. The CDR3 loop spans 15 amino acids. Trimming removed 9 bases from V and 4 bases from J, with 21 bases in between. The germline V gene has CDR1 LNHDA and CDR2 SQIVND (reference sequence). The CDR3: CASKDPGGFAYGYTF. Written as DNA, the CDR3 is TGTGCCAGCAAAGACCCGGGAGGCTTCGCCTATGGCTACACCTTC.

The chain recombines TRBV7-8 with TRBJ1-5; weak D call: TRBD1 (6 bases). Germline V gene lookup returns CDR1 SGHVS and CDR2 FQNEAQ. The CDR3 consists of 15 residues. Deletions cut 1 base from V and 6 bases from J, with 13 bases between. Here the CDR3 reads CASSLEHRARQPQHF. CDR3 coding DNA: TGTGCCAGCAGCTTAGAGCACAGGGCCCGTCAGCCCCAGCATTTT.

The CDR3 spells CASSLDPGIRAGELFF. Written as DNA, the CDR3 is TGTGCCAGCAGCTTAGACCCAGGGATCCGGGCCGGGGAGCTGTTTTTT. This chain joins TRBV7-9 and TRBJ2-2, with a weak D call TRBD1 (5 bases). This CDR3 is built from 16 residues. With 1 base removed from V and 6 bases from J, the gap between germline ends came to 15 bases. Germline values: CDR1 SEHNR, CDR2 FQNEAQ (reference sequence).

The rearrangement uses TRBV2 and TRBJ2-5; 10 nucleotides match TRBD1. This CDR3 is 15 amino acids long. Germline V lookup: CDR1 SNHLY, CDR2 FYNNEI. V lost 6 bases, J lost 1 base, and 5 bases stayed unmatched. CDR3 residues: CASRDRGFFQETQYF. The CDR3 DNA reads TGTGCCAGCAGGGACAGGGGGTTTTTCCAAGAGACCCAGTACTTC.

A few counts support this clone. The chain carries TRBV19 and TRBJ1-6; the match to TRBD1 covers 7 bases. The CDR3 is 15 residues long. J gave up 14 bases and V 1 base, and 11 bases lay outside the gene matches. Germline CDR1 is LNHDA and CDR2 is SQIVND (reference sequence). The CDR3 DNA follows: TGTGCCAGTAGTATAGTTCCAACGGGACAGAACTCCCTCCACTTT. This codes for CASSIVPTGQNSLHF.

V is TRBV11-2 and J is TRBJ1-1; maybe TRBD1 (6 bases). This CDR3 comprises 14 residues. Germline loops: CDR1 SGHAT, CDR2 FQNNGV. Between the trimmed V and J ends, which lost 3 bases and 7 bases, there was a span of 15 bases. The CDR3 sequence is CASSLTTGRSEAFF. In DNA form, the CDR3 reads TGTGCCAGCAGCTTGACGACAGGCAGGAGTGAAGCTTTCTTT.

V usage is TRBV4-1 and J usage is TRBJ2-4; D is possibly TRBD2 (5 bases). The CDR3 runs 17 residues. Germline V CDR1 and CDR2: MGHRA, YSYEKL. V gave up 3 bases and J gave up 0 bases, with 15 bases separating them. As DNA, the CDR3 is TGCGCCAGCAGCCAGCCCTGGCGGGTTGGAGCCAAAAACATTCAGTACTTC. Translated: CASSQPWRVGAKNIQYF.

The sample holds one count of this clone. The chain uses TRBV4-3 and TRBJ2-2, with 8 bases identical to TRBD1. Per the germline V gene, CDR1 is LGHNA and CDR2 is YSLEER. The CDR3 spans 15 residues. Trimming cost V 1 base and J 9 bases; bases outside gene matches: 7. CDR3: CASSQARGRLRELFF. The CDR3 nucleotides read TGCGCCAGCAGCCAAGCCAGGGGGCGTCTTCGGGAGCTGTTTTTT.

The chain has TRBV5-6 and TRBJ1-3; D gene ambiguous. The germline CDR1 and CDR2 sequences are SGHDT and YYEEEE. The V end was cut by 4 bases, the J end by 0 bases, with 5 bases between. The CDR3 runs 13 residues. The CDR3 spells CASSAGSGNTIYF. CDR3 in DNA: TGTGCCAGCAGCGCGGGCTCTGGAAACACCATATATTTT.

This chain links TRBV24-1 with TRBJ2-4; 7 nucleotides match TRBD2. This CDR3 contains 18 residues. V was clipped by 3 bases and J by 1 base; unmatched bases: 11. The germline V gene encodes CDR1 KGHDR and CDR2 SFDVKD. In nucleotides, the CDR3 is TGTGCCACCAGTGATCCAGCGGGACGACCAGGGGCCAAAAACATTCAGTACTTC. This codes for CATSDPAGRPGAKNIQYF.

This chain joins TRBV5-8 and TRBJ2-7; D gene ambiguous. CDR1 is SGHTS, CDR2 YDEGEE, per germline. This CDR3 is built from 12 residues. The V and J ends lost 1 base and 9 bases respectively, with 11 bases between them. The CDR3 nucleotides read TGTGCCAGCAGCTTGTCGTCTCTCCGGCAGTACGTC. Translation gives CASSLSSLRQYV.

This sequence joins TRBV5-4 and TRBJ1-6; 8 nucleotides agree with TRBD1. Germline assignment: CDR1 SGHNT and CDR2 YYREEE (reference sequence). CDR3 length: 14 residues. V dropped 4 bases and J dropped 6; count of bases not matched to a gene: 3. The CDR3: CASSPQGANSPLHF. The CDR3 DNA follows: TGTGCCAGCAGCCCGCAGGGGGCTAATTCACCCCTCCACTTT.

The J gene is TRBJ1-6, the V gene TRBV28; 8 nucleotides agree with TRBD1. J lost 0 bases, V lost 5 bases, and 15 bases had no gene match. This CDR3 has 20 amino acids. The germline CDR1 and CDR2 sequences are MDHEN and SYDVKM. The CDR3, as DNA: TGTGCCAGCAGTCCAGTCGGGACAGGCCTAACAAGCTCCTATAATTCACCCCTCCACTTT. It codes for CASSPVGTGLTSSYNSPLHF.

The V gene is TRBV3-1 (or the pseudogene TRBV3-2), the J gene TRBJ2-1; 14 bases map to TRBD2. Germline lookup yields CDR1 LGHDT and CDR2 YNNKEL (reference sequence). The CDR3 runs 21 residues. The ends lost 5 bases at V and 1 base at J; junction bases unmatched: 16. CDR3 sequence: CASSSAPTSGGASRSYNEQFF. As DNA, the CDR3 is TGTGCCAGCAGCTCCGCCCCGACTAGCGGGGGGGCCAGTAGGTCCTACAATGAGCAGTTCTTC.

The V and J genes are TRBV25-1 and TRBJ2-5; no reliable D call. This CDR3 is 13 amino acids long. Germline V CDR1 and CDR2: MGHDK, SYGVNS. With 0 bases removed from V and 4 bases from J, the gap between germline ends came to 6 bases. In nucleotides, the CDR3 is TGTGCCAGCAGTGAATATTTACTAGAGACCCAGTACTTC. Encoded protein: CASSEYLLETQYF.

The J gene is TRBJ2-7, the V gene TRBV24-1; a weak D match, TRBD1 (7 bases). Trimming left V 9 bases short and J 6 bases short, with 26 bases between. CDR1 is KGHDR, CDR2 SFDVKD, per germline. This CDR3 has 16 amino acids. The CDR3 coding sequence is TGTGCCACCCACGGGACAGCCGTGAATTTCGGGGGCGAGCAGTACGTC. This codes for CATHGTAVNFGGEQYV.

The chain carries TRBV5-5 and TRBJ2-7; 10 nucleotides line up with TRBD1. The V segment lost 5 bases and the J segment 0 bases; nucleotides outside the gene matches: 5. Per the germline V gene, CDR1 is SGHKS and CDR2 is YYEKEE (reference sequence). The CDR3 extends over 15 amino acids. The CDR3 reads CASSLGTGVSYEQYV. In nucleotides, the CDR3 is TGTGCCAGCAGTTTAGGGACAGGGGTCTCCTACGAGCAGTACGTC.

The V gene is TRBV21-1, the J gene TRBJ1-5. TRBV21-1 is classified as a pseudogene. The CDR3 is made up of 13 amino acids. CDR3 residues: CASTPGSNQPQHF. CDR3 nucleotides: TGTGCCAGCACTCCGGGATCCAATCAGCCCCAGCATTTT.

The chain has TRBV4-1 and TRBJ1-4; D remains unclear. Looked up from germline, CDR1 is MGHRA and CDR2 is YSYEKL. V lost 1 base and J lost 6, with 12 bases in between. The CDR3 totals 15 residues. CDR3 bases: TGCGCCAGCAGCCAAGGGGGAGGGCCGTATGAAAAACTGTTTTTT. Its translation: CASSQGGGPYEKLFF.